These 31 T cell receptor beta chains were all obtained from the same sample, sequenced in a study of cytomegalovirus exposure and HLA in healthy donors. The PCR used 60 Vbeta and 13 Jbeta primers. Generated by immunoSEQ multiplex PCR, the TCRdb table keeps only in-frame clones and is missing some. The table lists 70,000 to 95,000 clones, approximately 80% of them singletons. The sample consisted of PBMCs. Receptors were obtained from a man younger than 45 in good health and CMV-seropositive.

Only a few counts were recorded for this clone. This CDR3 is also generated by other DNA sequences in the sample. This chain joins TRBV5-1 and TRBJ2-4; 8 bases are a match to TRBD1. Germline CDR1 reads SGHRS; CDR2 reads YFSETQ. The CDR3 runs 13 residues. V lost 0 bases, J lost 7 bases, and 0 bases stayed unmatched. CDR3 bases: TGCGCCAGCAGCTTGGGACAGGGGAACATTCAGTACTTC. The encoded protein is CASSLGQGNIQYF.

In DNA, the CDR3 is TGTGCCAGTAGTACCCTGACAGGAAGAAATTCACCCCTCCACTTT. Its protein product is CASSTLTGRNSPLHF. This chain joins TRBV19 and TRBJ1-6, with D perhaps TRBD1 (6 bases). The CDR3 consists of 15 residues. Trimming removed 4 bases at V and 7 bases at J, with 14 bases between. Per germline, CDR1 LNHDA and CDR2 SQIVND (reference sequence).

DNA for the CDR3: TGTGCCAGCAGGGCGGGACTAGCGGGAAACAATGAGCAGTTCTTC. Amino acid sequence: CASRAGLAGNNEQFF. The genes are TRBV6-5 and TRBJ2-1, with TRBD2 identical over 13 bases. Germline V gene sequence: CDR1 MNHEY, CDR2 SVGAGI. J lost 5 bases, V lost 6 bases, and 4 bases had no gene match. CDR3 length: 15 residues.

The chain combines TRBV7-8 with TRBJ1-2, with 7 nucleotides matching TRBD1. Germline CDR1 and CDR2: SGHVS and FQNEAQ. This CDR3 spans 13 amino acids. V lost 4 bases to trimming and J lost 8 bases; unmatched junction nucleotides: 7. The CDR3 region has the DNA TGTGCCAGCAGCTCGACAGGGCTTGGCGGCTACACCTTC. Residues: CASSSTGLGGYTF.

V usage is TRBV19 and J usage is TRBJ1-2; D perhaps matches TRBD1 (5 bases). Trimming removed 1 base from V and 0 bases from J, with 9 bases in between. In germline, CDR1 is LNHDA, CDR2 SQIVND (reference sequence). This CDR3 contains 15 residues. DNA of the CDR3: TGTGCCAGTAGTATAGCACAGGCTGCTAACTATGGCTACACCTTC. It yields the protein CASSIAQAANYGYTF.

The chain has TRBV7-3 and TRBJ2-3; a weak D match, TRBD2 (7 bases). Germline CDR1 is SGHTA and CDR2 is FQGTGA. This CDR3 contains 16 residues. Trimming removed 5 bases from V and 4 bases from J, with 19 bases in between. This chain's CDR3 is CASSVQSGGRADTQYF. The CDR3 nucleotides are TGTGCCAGCAGCGTCCAGTCGGGGGGCCGAGCAGATACGCAGTATTTT.

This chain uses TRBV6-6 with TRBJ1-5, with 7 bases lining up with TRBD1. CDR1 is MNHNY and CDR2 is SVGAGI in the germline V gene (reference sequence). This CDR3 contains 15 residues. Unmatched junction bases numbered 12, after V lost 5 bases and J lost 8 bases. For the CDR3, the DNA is TGTGCCAGCAGTCGTAAGGGGGCAAATAGCAAGCCCCAGCATTTT. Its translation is CASSRKGANSKPQHF.

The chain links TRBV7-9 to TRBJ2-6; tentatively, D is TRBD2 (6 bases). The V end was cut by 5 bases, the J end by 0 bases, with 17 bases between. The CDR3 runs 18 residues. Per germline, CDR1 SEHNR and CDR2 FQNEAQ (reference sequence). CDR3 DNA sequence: TGTGCCAGCAGCCCTGGGGACTCGGAGGCCTCTGGGGCCAACGTCCTGACTTTC. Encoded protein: CASSPGDSEASGANVLTF.

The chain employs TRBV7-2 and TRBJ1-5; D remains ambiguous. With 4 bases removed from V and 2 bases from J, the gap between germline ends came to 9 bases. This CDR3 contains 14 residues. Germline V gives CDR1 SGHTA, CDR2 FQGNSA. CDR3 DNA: TGTGCCAGCAGCTCCTTCGGGGGCAATCAGCCCCAGCATTTT. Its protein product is CASSSFGGNQPQHF.

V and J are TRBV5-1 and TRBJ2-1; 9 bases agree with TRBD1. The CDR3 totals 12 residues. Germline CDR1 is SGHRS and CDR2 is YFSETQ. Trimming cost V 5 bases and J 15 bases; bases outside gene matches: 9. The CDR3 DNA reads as TGCGCCAGCAGAACGGACAGGGGTGTCCCGTTCTTC. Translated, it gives CASRTDRGVPFF.

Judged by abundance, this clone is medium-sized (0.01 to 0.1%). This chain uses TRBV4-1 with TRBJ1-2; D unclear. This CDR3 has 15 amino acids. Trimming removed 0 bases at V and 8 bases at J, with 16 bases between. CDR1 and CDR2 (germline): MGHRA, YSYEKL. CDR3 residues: CASSQDGRPEGGYTF. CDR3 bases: TGCGCCAGCAGCCAAGATGGGCGGCCCGAGGGAGGCTACACCTTC.

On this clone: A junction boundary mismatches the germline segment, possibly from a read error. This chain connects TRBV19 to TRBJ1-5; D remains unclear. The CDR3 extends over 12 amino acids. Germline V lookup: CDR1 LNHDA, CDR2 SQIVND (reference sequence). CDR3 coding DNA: TGTGCCAGTAGTCCCGGAGGAGGCCCGAAGAGATTT. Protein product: CASSPGGGPKRF.

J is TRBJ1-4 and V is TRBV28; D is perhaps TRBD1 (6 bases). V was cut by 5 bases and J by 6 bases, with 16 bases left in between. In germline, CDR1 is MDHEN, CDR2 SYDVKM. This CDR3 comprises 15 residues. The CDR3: CASSPSRGGDEKLFF. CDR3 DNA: TGTGCCAGCAGTCCCTCGAGGGGGGGAGATGAAAAACTGTTTTTT.

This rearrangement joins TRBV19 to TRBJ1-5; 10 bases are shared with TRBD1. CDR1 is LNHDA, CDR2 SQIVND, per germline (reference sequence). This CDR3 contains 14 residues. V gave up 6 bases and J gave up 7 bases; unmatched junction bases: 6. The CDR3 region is CASSYRGQGQPQHF. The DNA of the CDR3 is TGTGCCAGTAGCTACCGGGGACAGGGGCAGCCCCAGCATTTT.

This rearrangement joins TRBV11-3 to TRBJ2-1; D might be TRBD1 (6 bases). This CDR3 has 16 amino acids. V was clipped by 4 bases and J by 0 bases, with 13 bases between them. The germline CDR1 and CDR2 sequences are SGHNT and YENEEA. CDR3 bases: TGTGCCAGCAGCTCGAGGACAGCAAGCTCCTACAATGAGCAGTTCTTC. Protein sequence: CASSSRTASSYNEQFF.

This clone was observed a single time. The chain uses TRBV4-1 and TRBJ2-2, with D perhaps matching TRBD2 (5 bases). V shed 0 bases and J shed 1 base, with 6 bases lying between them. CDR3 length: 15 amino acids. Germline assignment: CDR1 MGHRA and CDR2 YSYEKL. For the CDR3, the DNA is TGCGCCAGCAGCCAAGAAGCGGTGAACACCGGGGAGCTGTTTTTT. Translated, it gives CASSQEAVNTGELFF.

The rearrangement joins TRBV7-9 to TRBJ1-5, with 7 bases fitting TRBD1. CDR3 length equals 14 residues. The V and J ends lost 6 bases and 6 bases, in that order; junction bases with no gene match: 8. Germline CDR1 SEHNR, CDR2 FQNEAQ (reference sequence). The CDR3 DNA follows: TGTGCCAGCAGTCAACAGGGGAGTCGTCAGCCCCAGCATTTT. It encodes CASSQQGSRQPQHF. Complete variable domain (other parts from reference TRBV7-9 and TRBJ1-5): DTGVSQNPRHKITKRGQNVTFRCDPISEHNRLYWYRQTLGQGPEFLTYFQNEAQLEKSRLLSDRFSAERPKGSFSTLEIQRTEQGDSAMYLCASSQQGSRQPQHFGDGTRLSIL.

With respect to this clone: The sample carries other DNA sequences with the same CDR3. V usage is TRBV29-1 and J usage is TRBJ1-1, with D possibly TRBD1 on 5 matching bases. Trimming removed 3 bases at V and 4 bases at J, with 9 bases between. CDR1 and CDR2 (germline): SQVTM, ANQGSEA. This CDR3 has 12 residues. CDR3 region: CSVDLGGTEAFF. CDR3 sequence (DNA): TGCAGCGTTGACTTGGGGGGCACTGAAGCTTTCTTT. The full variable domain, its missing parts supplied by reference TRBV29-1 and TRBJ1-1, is SAVISQKPSRDICQRGTSLTIQCQVDSQVTMMFWYRQQPGQSLTLIATANQGSEATYESGFVIDKFPISRPNLTFSTLTVSNMSPEDSSIYLCSVDLGGTEAFFGQGTRLTVV.

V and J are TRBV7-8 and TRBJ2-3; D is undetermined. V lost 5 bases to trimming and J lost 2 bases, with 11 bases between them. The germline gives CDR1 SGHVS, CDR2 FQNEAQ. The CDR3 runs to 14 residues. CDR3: CASSKSANTDTQYF. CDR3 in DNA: TGTGCCAGCAGCAAAAGCGCGAACACAGATACGCAGTATTTT.

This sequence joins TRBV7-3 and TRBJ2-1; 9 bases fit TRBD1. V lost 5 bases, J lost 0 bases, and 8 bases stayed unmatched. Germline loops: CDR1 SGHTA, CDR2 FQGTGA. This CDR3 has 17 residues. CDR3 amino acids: CASSPRTGDPSYNEQFF. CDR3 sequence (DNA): TGTGCCAGCAGCCCTAGGACAGGGGACCCCTCCTACAATGAGCAGTTCTTC.

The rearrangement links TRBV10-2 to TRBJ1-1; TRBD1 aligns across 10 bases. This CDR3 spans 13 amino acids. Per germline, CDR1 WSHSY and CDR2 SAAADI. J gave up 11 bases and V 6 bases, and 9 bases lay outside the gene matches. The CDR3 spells CASRETGGGEAFF. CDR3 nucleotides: TGCGCCAGCAGGGAGACAGGGGGCGGAGAGGCTTTCTTT.

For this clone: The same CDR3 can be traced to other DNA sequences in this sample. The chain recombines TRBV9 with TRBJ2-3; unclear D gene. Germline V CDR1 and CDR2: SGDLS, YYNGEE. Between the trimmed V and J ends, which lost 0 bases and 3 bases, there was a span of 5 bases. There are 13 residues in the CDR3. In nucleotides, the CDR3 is TGTGCCAGCAGCGTAGACCTAACAGATACGCAGTATTTT. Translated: CASSVDLTDTQYF.

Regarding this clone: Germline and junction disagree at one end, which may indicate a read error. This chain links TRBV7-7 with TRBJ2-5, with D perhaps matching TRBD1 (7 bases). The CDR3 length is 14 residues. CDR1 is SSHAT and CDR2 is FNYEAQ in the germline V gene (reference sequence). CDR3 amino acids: CASRRRGVQETQYF. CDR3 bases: TGTGCTAGCAGACGCAGGGGGGTCCAAGAGACCCAGTACTTC.

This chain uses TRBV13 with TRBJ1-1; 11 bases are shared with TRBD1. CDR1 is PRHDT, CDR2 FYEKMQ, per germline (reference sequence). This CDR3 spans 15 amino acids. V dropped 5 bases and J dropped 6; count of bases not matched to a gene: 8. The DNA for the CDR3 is TGTGCCAGCAGCAGCCTCGGGACAGGGGGACCTGAAGCTTTCTTT. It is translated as CASSSLGTGGPEAFF.

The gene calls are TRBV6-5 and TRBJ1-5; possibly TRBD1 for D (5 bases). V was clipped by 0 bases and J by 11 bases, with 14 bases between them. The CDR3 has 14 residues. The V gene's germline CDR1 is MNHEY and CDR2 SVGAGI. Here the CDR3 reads CASSYSSDRGSQHF. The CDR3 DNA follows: TGTGCCAGCAGTTACTCGAGTGATAGGGGATCCCAGCATTTT.

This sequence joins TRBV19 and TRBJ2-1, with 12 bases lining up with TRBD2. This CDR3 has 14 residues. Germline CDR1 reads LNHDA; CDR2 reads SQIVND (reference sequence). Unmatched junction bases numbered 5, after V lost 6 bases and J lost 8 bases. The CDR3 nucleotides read TGTGCCAGTAGGACTAGCGGGAGAAGGGATGAGCAGTTCTTC. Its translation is CASRTSGRRDEQFF.

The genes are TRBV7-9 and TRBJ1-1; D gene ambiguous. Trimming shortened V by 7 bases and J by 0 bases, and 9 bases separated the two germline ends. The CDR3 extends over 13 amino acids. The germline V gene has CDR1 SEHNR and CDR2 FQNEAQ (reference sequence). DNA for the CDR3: TGTGCCAGCACGCTACAGCTGAACACTGAAGCTTTCTTT. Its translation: CASTLQLNTEAFF.

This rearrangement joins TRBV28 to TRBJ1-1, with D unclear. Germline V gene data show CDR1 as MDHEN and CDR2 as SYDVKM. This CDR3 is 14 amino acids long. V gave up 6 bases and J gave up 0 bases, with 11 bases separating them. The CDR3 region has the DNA TGTGCCAGCAGCTTACAGATCCTGAACACTGAAGCTTTCTTT. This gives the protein CASSLQILNTEAFF. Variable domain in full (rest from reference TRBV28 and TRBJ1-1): DVKVTQSSRYLVKRTGEKVFLECVQDMDHENMFWYRQDPGLGLRLIYFSYDVKMKEKGDIPEGYSVSREKKERFSLILESASTNQTSMYLCASSLQILNTEAFFGQGTRLTVV.

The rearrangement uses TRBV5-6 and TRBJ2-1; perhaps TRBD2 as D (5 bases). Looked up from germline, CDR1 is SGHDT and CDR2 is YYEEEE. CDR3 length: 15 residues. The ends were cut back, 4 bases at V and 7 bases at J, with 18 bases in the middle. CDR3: CASSPDWNPRNEQFF. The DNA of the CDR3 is TGTGCCAGCAGCCCGGACTGGAACCCACGGAATGAGCAGTTCTTC.

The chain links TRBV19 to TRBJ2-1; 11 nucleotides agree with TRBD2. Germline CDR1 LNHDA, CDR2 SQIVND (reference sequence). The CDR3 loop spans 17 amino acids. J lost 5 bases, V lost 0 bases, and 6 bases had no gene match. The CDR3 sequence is CASSIDQLAGVNNEQFF. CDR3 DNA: TGTGCCAGTAGTATAGATCAACTAGCGGGAGTTAACAATGAGCAGTTCTTC. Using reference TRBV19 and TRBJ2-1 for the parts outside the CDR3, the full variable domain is DGGITQSPKYLFRKEGQNVTLSCEQNLNHDAMYWYRQDPGQGLRLIYYSQIVNDFQKGDIAEGYSVSREKKESFPLTVTSAQKNPTAFYLCASSIDQLAGVNNEQFFGPGTRLTVL.

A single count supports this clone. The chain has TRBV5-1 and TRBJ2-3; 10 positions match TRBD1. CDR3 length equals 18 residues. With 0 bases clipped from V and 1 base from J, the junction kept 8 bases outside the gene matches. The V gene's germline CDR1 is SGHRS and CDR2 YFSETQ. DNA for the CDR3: TGCGCCAGCAGCTTGGCAAGGACAGGGGGAGGGGGCACAGATACGCAGTATTTT. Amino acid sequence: CASSLARTGGGGTDTQYF.